The present TCR beta chain was sequenced within a study of somatic mutations in cytotoxic T cells in rheumatoid arthritis listed by TCRdb under 2017. Notes on the research overall: Patient peripheral blood (about 29 ml EDTA) was drawn right after diagnosis and before any treatment started. Median age was essentially the same in the patient group and the control group. To characterize clonality, the study used TCRB deep sequencing while asking whether somatic mutations are carried by expanded CD8+ T-cell clones in newly diagnosed, untreated rheumatoid arthritis. A FACSAria II or Sony SH800 was used to flow-sort some V beta antibody-stained T-cell populations at nearly 100% purity, and TCRB sequencing was also done on sorted V beta1+ cells. TCRB deep sequencing covered approximately 69 patients with rheumatoid arthritis along with some 22 healthy controls.

Concerning this clone: Which antigen it targets is not known. No much larger clonotype is one base removed from it; base qualities were not supplied.

Study-wide conclusions, independent of this receptor: The slight TRBV07 underrepresentation in patients was not adjusted for multiple comparisons. CD8+ T-cell clonality did not differ significantly between rheumatoid arthritis patients and age-matched healthy controls. Healthy controls showed no age-related increase in CD8+ clonality, whereas patients did (Spearman r ≈ 0.5). Several identical CD8+ TCRB sequences were found in both blood and synovial fluid, and in about an eighth of the 65 patients the largest CD8+ clone exceeded 20% of CD8+ cells. It was unknown which antigens the expanded CD8+ clones targeted, and their absence from virus-specific databases did not exclude viral specificity.

Positive magnetic bead selection on an AutoMACS was used to isolate CD4+ and CD8+ cells, with flow cytometry used to check purity. A TCR V beta antibody panel was used in flow cytometry to screen first for clonal expansions, which were then characterized by TCRB deep sequencing of sorted CD8+ fractions. Ficoll-Paque PLUS density gradient separation was used to isolate peripheral blood mononuclear cells. DNA was extracted from CD4-enriched, CD8-enriched or PBMC samples with Nucleospin Tissue or Tissue XS kits and quantified with a Qubit 2.0 fluorometer. Sequencing of TCRB CDR3 was done on genomic DNA with the immunoSEQ assay. On the study's bioinformatics: Only a few patient CD8+ clones larger than 1% matched published virus-specific TCRB sequences when compared against them. Only productive TCRB rearrangements were included in the analyses. A clone was defined by a unique TCRB CDR3 sequence, and clonality was computed as a productive clonality index based on Shannon entropy. Repertoire overlap for a pair of samples was computed from each clone's template counts relative to total templates per sample. V-gene usage measured by flow cytometry correlated with TCRB sequencing V-gene usage, with a Spearman r of roughly 0.55. Not all clones reach the TCRdb copy of this immuneACCESS table, which keeps in-frame sequences only. Checked studies attribute under half of the gap to unresolved V genes and leave the rest unexplained. D and trimming come from the DNA, and the V and J calls and clone size come from that table. Counted in this sample were 15,000 to 20,000 clones; roughly four fifths of them appeared once. In total, the top ten clones hold more than 15% of the sample.

The germline V gene (reference sequence) sets CDR1 to SEHNR and CDR2 to FQNEAQ. Unmatched junction bases come to 7, with V trimmed by 5 bases and J by 0 bases. Its CDR3 holds 18 amino acids, cysteine through phenylalanine. The kept DNA is CDR3 alone, 54 bases in frame from the first base. This chain is built from TRBV7-9 and TRBJ2-6; the junction holds 10 bases that match TRBD1. This TCR was sampled from a woman in her forties or fifties with rheumatoid arthritis. The sample taken for sequencing was CD8+ T cells sorted from blood. Read as DNA, the sequence is TGTGCCAGCAGCGAGGGACAGGGGACCTACTCTGGGGCCAACGTCCTGACTTTC. It specifies CASSEGQGTYSGANVLTF.